The clone carrying this T cell receptor beta chain occurred many times. Its antigen is undetermined. The V and J ends lost 0 bases and 7 bases respectively, with 13 bases between them. The CDR3 is 14 amino acids. Germline V gene lookup returns CDR1 LGHDT and CDR2 YNNKEL (reference sequence). Unique molecular identifiers were present on cDNA, and template switching added a universal primer site. TCRdb used MiXCR to reprocess the 5' RACE reads, holding one entry per CDR3 protein. Seen here are 450,000 to 650,000 distinct CDR3 sequences, approximately 9.6% observed once, and the top ten hold approximately 3%. The data are from a study of identical twins. General observations from the study: The presence of invariant MAIT and iNKT cells could partly confound analyses of zero-insertion sequences. Out-of-frame alpha sequences shared between twins exhibited an excess of low generation probability. The more abundant beta clonotypes in cord blood had fewer insertions, and memory repertoires did not show this.

The sample was also reused in another study, on yellow fever vaccine responses in identical twins.

The sample comprised PBMCs. This chain links TRBV3-1 with TRBJ2-7; tentatively, D is TRBD1 (5 bases). This receptor was identified in a young woman in good health. The CDR3 is CASSQDPDSREQYF. CDR3 in DNA: TGTGCCAGCAGCCAAGATCCAGACAGCCGAGAGCAGTACTTC.